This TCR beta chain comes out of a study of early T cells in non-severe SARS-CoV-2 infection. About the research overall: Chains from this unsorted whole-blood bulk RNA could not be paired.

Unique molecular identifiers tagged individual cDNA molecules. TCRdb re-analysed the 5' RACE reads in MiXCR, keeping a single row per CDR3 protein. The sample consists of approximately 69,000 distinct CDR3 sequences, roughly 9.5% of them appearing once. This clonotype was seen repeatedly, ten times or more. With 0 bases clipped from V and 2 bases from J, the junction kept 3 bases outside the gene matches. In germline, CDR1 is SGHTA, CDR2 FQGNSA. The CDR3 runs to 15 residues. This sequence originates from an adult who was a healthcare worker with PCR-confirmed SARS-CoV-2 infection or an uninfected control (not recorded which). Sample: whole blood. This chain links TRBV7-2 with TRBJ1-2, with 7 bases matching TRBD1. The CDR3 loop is CASSLATGENYGYTF. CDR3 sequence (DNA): TGTGCCAGCAGCTTAGCAACAGGGGAGAACTATGGCTACACCTTC.